A selection of T cell receptor beta chains follows, all from one sample in a study of blood T cell repertoires in COVID-19. Repertoires were generated with immunoSEQ multiplex PCR, while TCRdb's copy carries only in-frame clones and drops some. The sample records under 250,000 clones, 65% to 85% being singletons. Sequenced: peripheral blood. The receptors were gathered from a human donor in a cohort sampled during active COVID-19. The CDR3 runs from the conserved cysteine through the conserved F or W. Only some rows state a clone size, as once, few, many or a class for expanded clones.

clone_size j_call v_call cdr3_aa
- TRBJ1-4 TRBV15 CATSRVKGVEKLFF
- TRBJ2-7 TRBV20-1 CSASSTPPEQYF
- TRBJ1-5 TRBV28 CASSLSQGSQPQHF
- TRBJ2-1 TRBV12-5 CASGRGQNHNEQFF
- TRBJ2-5 TRBV11-2 CASSLGAATQETQYF
once TRBJ1-6 TRBV28 CASRAWTGEGNSPLHF
- TRBJ1-1 TRBV12-3/TRBV12-4 CASSFSVGAEAFF
- TRBJ2-5 TRBV10-2 CASSEIQGKETQYF
- TRBJ2-1 TRBV28 CASSRDRATYNEQFF
- TRBJ2-7 TRBV5-4 CASSLAGTSGKYEQYF
- TRBJ1-1 TRBV5-4 CASSLDLSGTEAFF
once TRBJ2-1 TRBV18 CASSPVPGGHNEQFF
- TRBJ2-5 TRBV18 CASSPRQGYQETQYF
- TRBJ2-3 TRBV14 CASSHYQVDTQYF
- TRBJ2-1 TRBV11-2 CASSLILVSYNEQFF
- TRBJ2-3 TRBV29-1 CSVWNGVADTQYF
once TRBJ2-5 TRBV5-1 CASSSRRLAGGETQYF
- TRBJ1-5 TRBV18 CASSLGPDRANQPQHF
- TRBJ2-7 TRBV3-1/TRBV3-2 CASGAVYEQYF
- TRBJ2-3 TRBV6-5 CASSYRGSSTDTQYF
- TRBJ2-1 TRBV1 CTSSHEPSSYNEQFF
- TRBJ1-6 TRBV7-2 CASSRRGKANSPLHF
- TRBJ2-7 TRBV29-1 CSVGSTSGRAARYF
- TRBJ2-7 TRBV7-9 CASSTDRGTSFIYEQYF
- TRBJ1-2 TRBV6-4 CASSIPGGGYTF
- TRBJ2-2 TRBV24-1 CATSGTSSTGELFF
- TRBJ1-4 TRBV10-3 CAISENSNEKLFF
- TRBJ2-1 TRBV12-2 CASRLITSGVNMGEQFF
once TRBJ2-7 TRBV7-2 CASSLLAGGPYEQYF
- TRBJ2-3 TRBV5-1 CASSWGEGTDTQYF
- TRBJ2-5 TRBV6-1 CASSEGTGSQETQYF
- TRBJ2-3 TRBV10-1 CASSETADHTDTQYF
- TRBJ2-1 TRBV6-5 CASSFRLMGNEQFF
once TRBJ2-1 TRBV5-1 CASSLEGTSGRGGEQFF
- TRBJ2-1 TRBV27 CASSDTFLAPFF
- TRBJ1-2 TRBV12-3/TRBV12-4 CASSLSYGYTF
- TRBJ2-5 TRBV14 CASSPQGGFHQETQYF
- TRBJ1-1 TRBV28 CASSLFLTGRNNTEAFF
- TRBJ1-6 TRBV19 CASSGQDPRSPLHF
- TRBJ2-7 TRBV2 CASGMAGGPRDEQYF
- TRBJ1-2 TRBV27 CASSFPGGGYTF
- TRBJ2-7 TRBV6-5 CASSYFGAYEQYF
- TRBJ1-1 TRBV9 CASSVGAATEAFF
- TRBJ1-2 TRBV6-5 CASSGQADLGYTF
- TRBJ2-1 TRBV19 CASSQLELGSNEQFF
once TRBJ2-7 TRBV6-5 CASRIAGATYEQYF
- TRBJ1-1 TRBV12-3/TRBV12-4 CATGGRAEAFF
- TRBJ2-7 TRBV7-9 CASSFGQIYEQYF
- TRBJ1-6 TRBV27 CASSYDRGLSPLHF
- TRBJ2-1 TRBV5-1 CASSLLSGGLTSSYNEQFF
- TRBJ1-3 TRBV27 CASSWGPGGGNTIYF
- TRBJ2-5 TRBV6-5 CASSLTGIGETQYF
- TRBJ1-4 TRBV25-1 CASSRTVTNEKLFF
- TRBJ2-3 TRBV12-5 CASGPLAGVTDTQYF
- TRBJ2-7 TRBV5-6 CASSPSPRTGTNEQYF
- TRBJ2-7 TRBV24-1 CATTRGYSYEQYF
once TRBJ2-1 TRBV6-5 CASSYNSWQGGNEQFF
- TRBJ2-7 TRBV28 CASSLLGLAGGPIGEQYF
- TRBJ2-1 TRBV5-6 CASSLKDRGLGEQFF